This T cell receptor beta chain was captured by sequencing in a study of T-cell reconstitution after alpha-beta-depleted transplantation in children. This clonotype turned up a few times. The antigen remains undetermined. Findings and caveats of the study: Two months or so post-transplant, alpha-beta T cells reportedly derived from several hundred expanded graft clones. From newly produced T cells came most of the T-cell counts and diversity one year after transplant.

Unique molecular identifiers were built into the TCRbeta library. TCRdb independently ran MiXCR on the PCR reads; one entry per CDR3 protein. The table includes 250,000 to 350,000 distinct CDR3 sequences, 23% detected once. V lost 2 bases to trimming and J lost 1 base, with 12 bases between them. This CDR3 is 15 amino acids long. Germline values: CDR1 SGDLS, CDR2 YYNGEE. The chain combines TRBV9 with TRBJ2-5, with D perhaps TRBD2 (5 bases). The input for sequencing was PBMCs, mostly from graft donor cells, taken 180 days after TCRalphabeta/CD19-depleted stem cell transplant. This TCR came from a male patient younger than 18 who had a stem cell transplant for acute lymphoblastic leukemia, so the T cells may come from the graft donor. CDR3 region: CASSVHGESQETQYF. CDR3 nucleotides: TGTGCCAGCAGCGTCCACGGGGAGAGCCAAGAGACCCAGTACTTC.